This T cell receptor (beta chain) was observed in a study of CXCR3-negative and CXCR3-positive naive CD8 T cells (dated by TCRdb to 2018 to 2020). For context, the study as a whole: In total, some 130 million TRB reads were obtained, corresponding to roughly 1.5 +/- 0.3 million reads per library. The diversity and physicochemical repertoire analyses included fewer than twelve donors pooled from two independent experiments. For the TRBV-TRBJ cluster analysis, the naive subsets came from roughly 5 donors, while the memory cells came from 3 donors. Broad study findings and their caveats: TRBV-TRBJ usage was similar between naive CXCR3-negative and CXCR3-positive cells from the same donor, while memory cells showed distinct patterns. TRB CDR3s from CXCR3-positive naive cells showed higher hydrophobicity (lower Kidera factor 4), lower energy, and higher strength and volume indices than CXCR3-negative naive cells. Comparably high repertoire diversity was found in both naive subsets, whereas much lower repertoire diversity was found in memory CD8+ T cells. Because surface CD5, which is linked to self-reactivity in mice, was comparable between the naive subsets, TCR interaction strength was also inferred from the physicochemical properties of TRB CDR3s. Freshly isolated PBMCs were used for most assays because CXCR3 expression partially decreased after cryopreservation.

From the germline V gene, CDR1 is MGHRA and CDR2 is YSYEKL. There are 14 amino acids in the CDR3, from cysteine to phenylalanine inclusive. The entry carries no DNA sequence. For each CD8+ T cell subset, flow sorting was done in triplicate, and 300,000 to 350,000 cells per subset went directly into RLT lysis buffer. To exclude memory contaminants, naive CD8+ T cells were stringently defined as CD45RO-CCR7+CD27+CD95-. Peripheral blood mononuclear cells were isolated from buffy coats by standard density gradient centrifugation. A FACSAria III was used to flow-sort naive CXCR3-negative and CXCR3-positive CD8+ T cells. Total RNA was extracted from sorted cells with an RNeasy Mini Kit. The instrument was a NextSeq 550. The Human TCR Profiling Kit (MiLaboratory) was used to prepare UMI-labeled 5' RACE TRB cDNA libraries. cDNA synthesis used the entire amount of extracted RNA, and PCR amplification then used the entire amount of cDNA produced. Libraries were prepared in parallel using an identical number of PCR cycles. Concerning the study's data processing: MIGEC and MiXCR extracted about 48,000 +/- 9,800 unique UMI-labeled TRB cDNA molecules per library, requiring at least two reads per UMI. Each library averaged 40,000 +/- 10,000 functional in-frame TRB CDR3 nucleotide clonotypes without stop codons. After downsampling to 5000 UMI-labeled TRB molecules per sample, diversity metrics, including normalized Shannon-Wiener and Chao1, were computed in VDJtools. Clonotype-size-weighted physicochemical properties of the central five CDR3 residues (interaction energy, strength, volume and Kidera factor 4) were computed in VDJtools. TCRdb reprocessed the reads and assigns one entry to each CDR3 protein sequence, leaving out DNA. The V and J calls reflect TCRdb's pipeline rather than the authors' work. The data table for this sample lists 85,000 to 120,000 distinct CDR3 sequences. The top ten hold over 0.35% of the sample.

Notes on this clonotype: Its antigen specificity is not known.

This receptor was taken from a human donor in good health. Some clones in this sample may be carry-over from other donors' samples. The sequenced sample consisted of naive CXCR3+ CD8+ T cells from blood. Explained via the paper, the cell subset or site label denotes: CD45RO-CCR7+CD27+CD95- naive CD8+ T cells expressing CXCR3 (TNR3+). This sequence uses TRBV4-1 and TRBJ2-7. The CDR3 sequence is CASSQAQQTYEQYF.